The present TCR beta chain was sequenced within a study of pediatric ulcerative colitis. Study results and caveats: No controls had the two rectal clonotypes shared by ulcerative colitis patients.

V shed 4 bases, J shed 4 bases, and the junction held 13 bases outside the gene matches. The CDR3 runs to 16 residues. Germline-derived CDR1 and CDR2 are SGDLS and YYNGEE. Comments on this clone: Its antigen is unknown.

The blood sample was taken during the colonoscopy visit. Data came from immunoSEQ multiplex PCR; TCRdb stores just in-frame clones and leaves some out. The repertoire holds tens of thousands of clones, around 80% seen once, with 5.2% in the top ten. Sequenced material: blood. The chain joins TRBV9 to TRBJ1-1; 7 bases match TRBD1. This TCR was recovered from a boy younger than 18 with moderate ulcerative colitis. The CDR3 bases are TGTGCCAGCAGCCCACGTGGGGACAGCCTGTCCACTGAAGCTTTCTTT. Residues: CASSPRGDSLSTEAFF.